The clone carrying this T cell receptor (beta chain) occurred a few times. Its antigen is as yet unknown. This sample is part of a study of response to subunit inactivated influenza vaccine. Whole-study findings and limits: Authors suggested that a seasonal influenza vaccination recruits few new T cells each time.

TCRdb analysed the RT-PCR reads with MiXCR anew, one entry per CDR3 protein. The sample shows a few hundred thousand distinct CDR3 sequences, 14% of them seen only once. Trimming removed 4 bases from V and 8 bases from J, with 14 bases in between. The CDR3 sequence is 14 residues long. The sample here was PBMCs from blood, taken about 11 days after vaccination. The receptor's source is a man between 50 and 59 years old who received an inactivated influenza vaccine. This chain connects TRBV12-3 or TRBV12-4 to TRBJ1-4; tentative D call: TRBD1 (5 bases). In DNA form, the CDR3 reads TGTGCCAGCAGTTCCCCCCGCAGGGACGAAAAACTGTTTTTT. As protein: CASSSPRRDEKLFF.